Listed here are 2 T cell receptor beta chains from one sample, sequenced in a study of technical replicates of blood from a handful of donors. TCRdb's copy holds only in-frame clones and misses some; the assay was immunoSEQ multiplex PCR. The sample lists approximately 94,000 clones, 90% to 97% occurring once. The sample taken for sequencing was T cells isolated from PBMCs. All receptors derive from a human donor in good health.

The chain links TRBV4-2 to TRBJ2-1; 8 nucleotides align to TRBD2. The V gene end was trimmed by 0 bases and the J gene end by 15 bases; junction bases not matched to a gene: 10. The germline CDR1 and CDR2 sequences are LGHNA and YNFKEQ. This CDR3 has 14 residues. CDR3 DNA: TGTGCCAGCAGCCAAGATCGGGGCGGGACTAGTACGTTCTTC. Protein: CASSQDRGGTSTFF.

The V call is TRBV6-6, the J call TRBJ1-2; unclear D gene. Germline V lookup: CDR1 MNHNY, CDR2 SVGAGI (reference sequence). The CDR3 extends over 12 amino acids. V was clipped by 6 bases and J by 0 bases, with 5 bases between them. CDR3 DNA sequence: TGTGCCAGCAGGACAACTAACTATGGCTACACCTTC. It specifies CASRTTNYGYTF.